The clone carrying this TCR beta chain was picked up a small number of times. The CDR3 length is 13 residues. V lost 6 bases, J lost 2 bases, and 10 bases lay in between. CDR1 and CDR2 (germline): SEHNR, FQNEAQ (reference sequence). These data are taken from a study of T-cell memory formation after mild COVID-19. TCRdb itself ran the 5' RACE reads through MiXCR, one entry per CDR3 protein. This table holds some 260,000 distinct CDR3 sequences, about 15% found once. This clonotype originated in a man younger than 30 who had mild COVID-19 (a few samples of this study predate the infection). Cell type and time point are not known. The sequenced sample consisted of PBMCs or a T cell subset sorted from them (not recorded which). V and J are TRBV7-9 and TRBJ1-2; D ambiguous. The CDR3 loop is CASSFEVNYGYTF. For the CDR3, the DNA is TGTGCCAGCAGTTTTGAGGTGAACTATGGCTACACCTTC.